This TCR beta chain was captured by sequencing in a study of immune characterization of retroperitoneal liposarcoma. This clonotype is judged medium-sized. V was pared by 8 bases and J by 4 bases, with 8 bases between. CDR1 and CDR2 from the germline V gene are SGHTA and FQGNSA. The CDR3 contains 12 residues. TCRdb re-derived calls from the PCR reads in MiXCR, one entry per CDR3 protein. The table has under 11,000 distinct CDR3 sequences, 50% seen once. The sequence derives from a female donor with retroperitoneal liposarcoma. Sequencing input: tumor tissue. The chain uses TRBV7-2 and TRBJ2-2, with D unclear. The CDR3, as DNA: TGTGCCAGCTCAGTGGGCACCGGGGAGCTGTTTTTT. Protein: CASSVGTGELFF.